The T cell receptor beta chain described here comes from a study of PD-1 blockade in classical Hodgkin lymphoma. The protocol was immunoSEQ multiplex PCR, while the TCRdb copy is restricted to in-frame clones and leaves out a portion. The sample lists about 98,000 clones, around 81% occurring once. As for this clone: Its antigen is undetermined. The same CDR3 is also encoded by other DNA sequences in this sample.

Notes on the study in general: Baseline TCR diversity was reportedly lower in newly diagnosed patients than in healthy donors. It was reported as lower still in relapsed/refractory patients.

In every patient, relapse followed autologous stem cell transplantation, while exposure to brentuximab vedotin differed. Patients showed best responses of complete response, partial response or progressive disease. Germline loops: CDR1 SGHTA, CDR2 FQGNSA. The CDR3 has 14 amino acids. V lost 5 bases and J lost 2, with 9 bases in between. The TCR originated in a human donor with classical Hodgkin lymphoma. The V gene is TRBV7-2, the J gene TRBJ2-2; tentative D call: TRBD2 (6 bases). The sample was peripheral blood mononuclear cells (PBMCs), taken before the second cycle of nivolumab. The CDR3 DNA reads TGTGCCAGCAGCCGGGACTCAAACACCGGGGAGCTGTTTTTT. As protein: CASSRDSNTGELFF.